The clone carrying this T cell receptor beta chain was detected only a few times. From RNA transcripts, TCR beta CDR3 regions were amplified. The TCR CDR3 was amplified in a first-round RT-PCR using the HTBI primer set. One entry per CDR3 protein, called by TCRdb with MiXCR from the multiplex PCR reads. The repertoire includes approximately 430,000 distinct CDR3 sequences, approximately 15% of them detected once, and 7.5% to 9% sits in the top ten. CDR3 length: 14 residues. After removal of 0 bases from V and 7 bases from J, the junction contained 7 bases not matched to a gene. Germline V CDR1 and CDR2: SGHRS, YFSETQ. This entry is derived from a study of T cells in Graves' hyperthyroidism and ophthalmopathy.

The sequence was collected from a woman between 18 and 29 years old with Graves' hyperthyroidism. Sequencing input: blood. This chain links TRBV5-1 with TRBJ2-7; 7 nucleotides line up with TRBD2. DNA for the CDR3: TGCGCCAGCAGCTTGGGGCAGGGTAGCGGGGAGCAGTACTTC. Amino acid sequence: CASSLGQGSGEQYF.